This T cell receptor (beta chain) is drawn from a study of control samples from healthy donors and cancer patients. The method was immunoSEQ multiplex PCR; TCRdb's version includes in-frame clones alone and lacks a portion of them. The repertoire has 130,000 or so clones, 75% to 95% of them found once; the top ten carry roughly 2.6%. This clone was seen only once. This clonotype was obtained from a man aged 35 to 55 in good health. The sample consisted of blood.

The CDR3 loop is CASSSPLLAGGMNEQFF. In DNA form, the CDR3 reads TGTGCCAGCAGTTCCCCTTTACTAGCGGGGGGGATGAATGAGCAGTTCTTC. The rearrangement joins TRBV6-2 or TRBV6-3 to TRBJ2-1; 13 bases align to TRBD2. The V gene's germline CDR1 is MNHEY and CDR2 SVGEGT. This CDR3 spans 17 amino acids. V shed 4 bases, J shed 7 bases, and the junction held 10 bases outside the gene matches.